This T cell receptor (beta chain) came from a study of Graves' ophthalmopathy and Graves' hyperthyroidism (dated by TCRdb to the late 2010s). Broadly, across the study: Peripheral blood samples were taken at the time of initial diagnosis, before any treatment was given. The study used TCR beta repertoire signatures to distinguish Graves' ophthalmopathy from Graves' hyperthyroidism and to predict progression to ophthalmopathy. The independent validation cohort included under 20 hyperthyroidism patients plus 17 patients who later progressed from hyperthyroidism to ophthalmopathy. In total, over 130 blood samples were TCR-sequenced: 40 to 45 ophthalmopathy, roughly 80 hyperthyroidism and approximately 17 hyperthyroidism-to-ophthalmopathy patients. After sampling, hyperthyroidism patients received methimazole starting at 30 mg daily, and ophthalmopathy patients received high-dose intravenous methylprednisolone. To explore V-J signatures distinguishing ophthalmopathy from hyperthyroidism, a discovery set of more than 95 patients (43 ophthalmopathy, roughly 60 stable hyperthyroidism) was enrolled. The 100 discovery patients were randomly split 7:3 into training and test sets. In a handful of hyperthyroidism patients, the T-cell repertoires found in thyroid tissue were compared with those found in blood. Overall study results and their limits: The 13-signature model separated ophthalmopathy from stable hyperthyroidism with approximately 90% sensitivity and 81.08% specificity in cross-validation, and 80%/75% in the test set. In validation, the model predicted ophthalmopathy progression with about 70% sensitivity and approximately 75% specificity; roughly 12 predicted patients were CT-confirmed with GO in a median of around 6.5 months. No statistical method was used to set the sample size in advance, and the investigators knew which group each participant was assigned to. Most expanded thyroid clonotypes with a frequency above 0.001 also appeared in blood, which suggests that blood repertoires may reflect the immune response in the thyroid.

For repertoire sequencing, TCR beta CDR3 regions were amplified from RNA transcripts. The first round of RT-PCR was done with HTBI primers and the Qiagen OneStep RT-PCR kit, and was followed by a second round of multiplex PCR, then size selection and purification. Libraries were sequenced on an Illumina HiSeq2000 using paired-end 100 bp reads. Per the original workflow: SOAPnuke was used for read processing, and reads with adapters, uncalled bases, a mean Phred below 15, or no exact constant-primer or identifier match were discarded. COPE v1.2.5 was used to merge high-quality paired reads. Each unique nucleotide sequence was defined as a clonotype, and clonotypes were aligned to IMGT TRB V, D and J references with MiTCR v1.1. The analysis was limited to V-J combinations with a frequency above 0.0001, which together covered roughly 99% of the repertoires. A TCR clonal expansion and chaos score per V-J combination was defined as the ratio of F50 clonal expansion to chaos observed in the TCRdist matrix. Features were reduced by Welch's t-statistics and random forest to over 10 V-J combinations, which fed a naive Bayes classifier. The Morisita-Horn index was used to measure how similar the thyroid and blood repertoires were. The raw public reads went through TCRdb reprocessing: fastp at Q25, MiXCR clone calling, in-frame beta chains kept. When rows share a CDR3 protein, they turn into one entry using the most common DNA and genes. It is TCRdb's table, rather than the study itself, that gives the V and J calls and clone size. The sample contains 150,000 or so distinct CDR3 sequences, more than 30% of them found a single time. The ten largest clones take up 4.5% to 6% of the sample.

V is shortened by 5 bases, J by 6 bases, and the region joining them spans 7 bases. CDR1 SGHAT and CDR2 FQNNGV are derived from the germline V gene. The CDR3 starts with the cysteine, ends with the phenylalanine, and has 11 residues. Only the CDR3 DNA stays, 33 bases, in frame from base 1. The ophthalmopathy patients had moderately to severely active disease, with a Clinical Activity Score of 3 or higher, a NOSPECS grade of 4 or higher, and a disease duration of less than 3 months. Patients with other autoimmune diseases, uncontrolled infections, pregnancy or lactation were excluded. Clinical symptoms, serum thyroxine, TRAb, thyroid ultrasound and orbital computed tomography were used for diagnosis. Using Ficoll-Paque density gradient centrifugation, PBMCs were isolated from about 10 ml of fresh peripheral blood. Total RNA was extracted with Trizol reagent and quality-checked on an Agilent 2100 Bioanalyzer.

The table lists this clonotype with many counts. This clone's antigen is unknown. No base qualities exist here, and no much larger clone lies one base off it. This receptor was obtained from a woman aged 35 to 49 with Graves' ophthalmopathy. Donor details come from another sample of the same person, matched by shared clones. The chain was built from TRBV11-2 and TRBJ2-5, with no D gene named confidently. Sequences were obtained from peripheral blood. DNA sequence: TGTGCCAGCAGCCCTGGGAAGACCCAGTACTTC. It codes for CASSPGKTQYF. The variable domain in full, with residues beyond the CDR3 obtained from the reference TRBV11-2 and TRBJ2-5 genes, is EAGVAQSPRYKIIEKRQSVAFWCNPISGHATLYWYQQILGQGPKLLIQFQNNGVVDDSQLPKDRFSAERLKGVDSTLKIQPAKLEDSAVYLCASSPGKTQYFGPGTRLLVL.